These T cell receptor beta chains were read from a single sample in a study of cytomegalovirus exposure and HLA in healthy donors. Assay: immunoSEQ multiplex PCR; the TCRdb copy retains only in-frame clones and omits some. The sample shows more than 65,000 clones, around 74% of them seen only once. Sample: PBMCs. The receptors stem from a woman in her forties or fifties in good health and CMV-seropositive. Each CDR3 is given with its conserved first and last residue. Each record gives: V gene, J gene, D gene, clone size, CDR3 protein, CDR3 DNA. The D gene is left open where the match is weak. Where a row states a size, it is once, few, many or the class of an expanded clone; other rows omit it.

V gene: TRBV30
J gene: TRBJ2-5
D gene: TRBD1
clone size: .
CDR3 protein: CAWSVRVGGETQYF
CDR3 DNA: TGTGCCTGGAGTGTACGGGTAGGGGGCGAGACCCAGTACTTC

V gene: TRBV6-4
J gene: TRBJ2-1
D gene: TRBD2
clone size: .
CDR3 protein: CASSDSTSGSSNEQFF
CDR3 DNA: TGTGCCAGCAGTGACTCGACTAGCGGGAGCTCTAATGAGCAGTTCTTC

V gene: TRBV7-9
J gene: TRBJ1-4
D gene: .
clone size: .
CDR3 protein: CASSPQGHEKLFF
CDR3 DNA: TGTGCCAGCAGCCCGCAGGGCCACGAAAAACTGTTTTTT

V gene: TRBV9
J gene: TRBJ2-1
D gene: TRBD2
clone size: .
CDR3 protein: CASSKGLGRNEQFF
CDR3 DNA: TGTGCCAGCAGCAAGGGACTAGGGAGGAATGAGCAGTTCTTC

V gene: TRBV27
J gene: TRBJ2-7
D gene: TRBD1
clone size: .
CDR3 protein: CASSRSGTATYEQYF
CDR3 DNA: TGTGCCAGCAGTCGGTCCGGGACAGCCACCTACGAGCAGTACTTC

V gene: TRBV5-1
J gene: TRBJ2-1
D gene: .
clone size: few
CDR3 protein: CASSFADSGQFF
CDR3 DNA: TGCGCCAGCAGCTTCGCAGACTCCGGGCAGTTCTTC

V gene: TRBV2
J gene: TRBJ2-1
D gene: TRBD2
clone size: .
CDR3 protein: CASMGTSGNNEQFF
CDR3 DNA: TGTGCCAGCATGGGGACTAGCGGAAACAATGAGCAGTTCTTC

V gene: TRBV5-6
J gene: TRBJ2-3
D gene: .
clone size: .
CDR3 protein: CASSSPGSTDTQYF
CDR3 DNA: TGTGCCAGCAGCTCTCCGGGGAGCACAGATACGCAGTATTTT

V gene: TRBV7-8
J gene: TRBJ2-5
D gene: TRBD2
clone size: .
CDR3 protein: CASSLRRLAQETQYF
CDR3 DNA: TGTGCCAGCAGCTTACGACGACTAGCGCAAGAGACCCAGTACTTC

V gene: TRBV29-1
J gene: TRBJ2-7
D gene: .
clone size: few
CDR3 protein: CSVESGTYEQYF
CDR3 DNA: TGCAGCGTTGAGTCGGGAACCTACGAGCAGTACTTC

V gene: TRBV6-4
J gene: TRBJ2-2
D gene: .
clone size: .
CDR3 protein: CASSDGLELNTGELFF
CDR3 DNA: TGTGCCAGCAGTGATGGCCTCGAATTGAACACCGGGGAGCTGTTTTTT

V gene: TRBV6-1
J gene: TRBJ1-5
D gene: .
clone size: once
CDR3 protein: CASSEALAASQPQHF
CDR3 DNA: TGTGCCAGCAGTGAAGCGCTGGCAGCGAGTCAGCCCCAGCATTTT

V gene: TRBV2
J gene: TRBJ2-5
D gene: TRBD1
clone size: .
CDR3 protein: CASSVDRGRETQYF
CDR3 DNA: TGTGCCAGCAGTGTCGACAGGGGTAGAGAGACCCAGTACTTC

V gene: TRBV19
J gene: TRBJ2-3
D gene: TRBD2
clone size: few
CDR3 protein: CASQKREADTQYF
CDR3 DNA: TGTGCCAGTCAAAAGCGGGAGGCAGATACGCAGTATTTT

V gene: TRBV7-6
J gene: TRBJ2-7
D gene: TRBD2
clone size: .
CDR3 protein: CASSSGGGPYEQYF
CDR3 DNA: TGTGCCAGCAGCTCGGGCGGGGGACCCTACGAGCAGTACTTC

V gene: TRBV28
J gene: TRBJ1-2
D gene: .
clone size: .
CDR3 protein: CASRPPPGVGYTF
CDR3 DNA: TGTGCCAGCAGGCCCCCCCCGGGGGTTGGCTACACCTTC

V gene: TRBV5-4
J gene: TRBJ1-4
D gene: .
clone size: .
CDR3 protein: CASSFGQSPNEKLFF
CDR3 DNA: TGTGCCAGCAGCTTTGGGCAGAGTCCTAATGAAAAACTGTTTTTT

V gene: TRBV6-5
J gene: TRBJ1-1
D gene: .
clone size: few
CDR3 protein: CASIRRQGNTEAFF
CDR3 DNA: TGTGCCAGCATTAGACGGCAGGGGAACACTGAAGCTTTCTTT

V gene: TRBV18
J gene: TRBJ2-1
D gene: .
clone size: .
CDR3 protein: CASSPGVAYNEQFF
CDR3 DNA: TGTGCCAGCTCACCCGGGGTAGCCTACAATGAGCAGTTCTTC

V gene: TRBV12-5
J gene: TRBJ1-1
D gene: .
clone size: .
CDR3 protein: CASRSGTTNTEAFF
CDR3 DNA: TGTGCTAGTAGATCCGGGACTACGAACACTGAAGCTTTCTTT

V gene: TRBV6-5
J gene: TRBJ2-2
D gene: .
clone size: .
CDR3 protein: CASKDRNTGELFF
CDR3 DNA: TGTGCCAGCAAAGACAGAAACACCGGGGAGCTGTTTTTT

V gene: TRBV12-5
J gene: TRBJ2-2
D gene: .
clone size: .
CDR3 protein: CASGLVVGGRNTGELFF
CDR3 DNA: TGTGCTAGTGGTTTGGTAGTGGGGGGACGAAACACCGGGGAGCTGTTTTTT